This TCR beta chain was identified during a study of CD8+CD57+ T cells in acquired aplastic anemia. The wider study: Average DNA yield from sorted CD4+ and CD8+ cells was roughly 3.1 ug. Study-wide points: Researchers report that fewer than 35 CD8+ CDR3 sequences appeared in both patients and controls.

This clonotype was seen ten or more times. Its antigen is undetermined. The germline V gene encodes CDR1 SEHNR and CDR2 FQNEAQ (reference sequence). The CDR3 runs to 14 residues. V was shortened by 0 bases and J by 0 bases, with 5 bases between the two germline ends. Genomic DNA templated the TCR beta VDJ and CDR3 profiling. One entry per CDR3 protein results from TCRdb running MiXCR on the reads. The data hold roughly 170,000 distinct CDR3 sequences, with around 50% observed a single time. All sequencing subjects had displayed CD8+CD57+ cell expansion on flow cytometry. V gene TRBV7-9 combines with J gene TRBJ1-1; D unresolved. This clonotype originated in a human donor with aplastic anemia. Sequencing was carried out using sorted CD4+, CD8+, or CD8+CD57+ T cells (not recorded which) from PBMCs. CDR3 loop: CASSLASMNTEAFF. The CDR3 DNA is TGTGCCAGCAGCTTAGCGTCCATGAACACTGAAGCTTTCTTT.